Shown below are 15 T cell receptor beta chains from a single sample sequenced in a study of beta chain features in type 1 diabetes (dated by TCRdb to the late 2010s). What the study reported, not specific to this receptor: A moderate but significant shortening of TCRB CDR3 length was observed in type 1 diabetes patients in all four CD4+ subsets.

Library preparation employed the immunoSEQ multiplex PCR assay. The entire isolated RNA was reverse transcribed using the High Capacity cDNA Reverse Transcription Kit, and thus expressed TCRB transcripts were sequenced. In TCRdb, the immuneACCESS table is reduced to in-frame sequences with V and J assigned. These tables do not hold every clone; where another copy was compared, an unresolved V gene accounts for under half, and the others remain unexplained. This sample holds over 55,000 clones; roughly 50% were observed only once. Approximately 2.5% of the sample rests with the top ten. These receptors lack a known antigen. Sequenced input: Tregs from blood. The cell subset or site tag for this specimen amounts to: regulatory CD4+ T cells. These receptors were collected from a woman in her forties with type 1 diabetes.

The chain employs TRBV10-3 and TRBJ1-2, with D possibly TRBD1 on 5 matching bases. Between the trimmed V and J ends, which lost 6 bases and 2 bases, there was a span of 13 bases. The CDR3 extends over 14 amino acids. Per the germline V gene, CDR1 is ENHRY and CDR2 is SYGVKD. CDR3 sequence reads: CAIRPQGFNYGYTF. The CDR3 bases are TGTGCCATCAGGCCTCAGGGTTTCAACTATGGCTACACCTTC.

This sequence joins TRBV7-2 and TRBJ2-5; no definite D call. The tail of the sequence fits TRBJ2-7 better, so the J call may be wrong. CDR1 is SGHTA and CDR2 is FQGNSA in the germline V gene. The CDR3 length is 14 residues. DNA of the CDR3: TGTGCCAGCAGATTCAACGCCCCGTACTACGAGCAGTACTTC. This gives the protein CASRFNAPYYEQYF.

This sequence joins TRBV7-2 and TRBJ1-2; D perhaps matches TRBD1 (6 bases). The CDR3 is 13 amino acids. Germline CDR1 SGHTA, CDR2 FQGNSA. The V end lost 5 bases, the J end lost 8 bases, and 15 bases lay between the germline ends. DNA of the CDR3: TGTGCCAGCAGCATTGAGTCAAGGGGGGGCTACACCTTC. This gives the protein CASSIESRGGYTF. Drawing the rest from reference TRBV7-2 and TRBJ1-2, the complete variable domain is GAGVSQSPSNKVTEKGKDVELRCDPISGHTALYWYRQSLGQGLEFLIYFQGNSAPDKSGLPSDRFSAERTGGSVSTLTIQRTQQEDSAVYLCASSIESRGGYTFGSGTRLTVV.

This clone was observed at least ten times. The gene calls are TRBV7-2 and TRBJ2-7; 9 bases align to TRBD2. The CDR3 has 14 amino acids. The J segment lost 3 bases and the V segment lost 5 bases, leaving 5 bases of the junction unmatched. Per germline, CDR1 SGHTA and CDR2 FQGNSA. CDR3 residues: CASSMRTSDYEQYF. The CDR3 region has the DNA TGTGCCAGCAGCATGAGGACTAGCGACTACGAGCAGTACTTC.

The rearrangement links TRBV7-8 to TRBJ2-7, with TRBD2 matching 15 bases. The CDR3 runs 17 residues. V lost 5 bases to trimming and J lost 6 bases; unmatched junction nucleotides: 11. CDR1 is SGHVS and CDR2 is FQNEAQ in the germline V gene. In DNA form, the CDR3 reads TGTGCCAGCAGCCAACCTCCGGGACTAGCGGGAGGTTTCGAGCAGTACTTC. Amino acids: CASSQPPGLAGGFEQYF.

This sequence joins TRBV28 and TRBJ2-1, with 14 bases fitting TRBD2. This CDR3 region has 16 residues. CDR1 and CDR2 from the germline V gene are MDHEN and SYDVKM. Trimming at V came to 8 bases and at J to 8 bases, leaving 11 bases not matched to a gene. Here the CDR3 DNA reads TGTGCCAGCGCCCTGGAGGGACTAGCGGGGGAGGATGAGCAGTTCTTC. This encodes CASALEGLAGEDEQFF.

There are a few counts of this clone. The chain recombines TRBV5-5 with TRBJ1-6; 10 bases are shared with TRBD1. The ends lost 6 bases at V and 10 bases at J; junction bases unmatched: 13. CDR3 size: 16 residues. Germline V gene sequence: CDR1 SGHKS, CDR2 YYEKEE (reference sequence). CDR3 loop: CASTLIPGQGQSPLHF. The CDR3 nucleotides are TGTGCCAGCACCTTAATTCCGGGACAGGGGCAATCACCCCTCCACTTT.

This clone was observed a handful of times. The V call is TRBV5-1, the J call TRBJ1-1; D uncertain. The germline CDR1 and CDR2 sequences are SGHRS and YFSETQ. V lost 7 bases to trimming and J lost 0 bases, with 13 bases between them. This CDR3 region has 14 residues. The CDR3 spells CASARAAMNTEAFF. CDR3 nucleotides: TGCGCCAGCGCTAGAGCCGCTATGAACACTGAAGCTTTCTTT.

In its sample, this clone was seen a few times. The V gene is TRBV2, the J gene TRBJ2-5; TRBD1 matches at 7 bases. Gene TRBJ2-7 matches the end of the DNA better, so the J call may be wrong. The CDR3 contains 15 residues. Germline V gene sequence: CDR1 SNHLY, CDR2 FYNNEI. CDR3 sequence (DNA): TGTGCCAGCAGTGATGAACAGGGGCTAACCTACGAGCAGTACTTC. Protein: CASSDEQGLTYEQYF.

This clone has only a few counts. The genes are TRBV7-2 and TRBJ2-5; TRBD1 aligns across 9 bases. V gave up 3 bases and J gave up 4 bases; unmatched junction bases: 6. CDR3 length: 15 amino acids. The germline V gene encodes CDR1 SGHTA and CDR2 FQGNSA. The CDR3 DNA sequence: TGTGCCAGCAGCTTTAACAGGGGGCTAAGAGAGACCCAGTACTTC. Encoded protein: CASSFNRGLRETQYF.

The chain couples TRBV5-4 to TRBJ2-5; a weak D match, TRBD2 (5 bases). The V end lost 4 bases, the J end lost 4 bases, and 20 bases lay between the germline ends. This CDR3 comprises 16 residues. CDR1 is SGHNT, CDR2 YYREEE, per germline (reference sequence). The CDR3 DNA reads as TGTGCCAGCAGCCAAGGCCGAGGCGGGTCGCTAGAGACCCAGTACTTC. Protein sequence: CASSQGRGGSLETQYF.

This chain joins TRBV9 and TRBJ2-1; tentatively, D is TRBD2 (5 bases). Germline V gene sequence: CDR1 SGDLS, CDR2 YYNGEE. This CDR3 region has 14 residues. Trimming cost V 0 bases and J 9 bases, with 13 bases left between them. The CDR3 DNA follows: TGTGCCAGCAGCGTAGCTCTAACTCGGGGTGAGCAGTTCTTC. Amino acids: CASSVALTRGEQFF.

The genes are TRBV11-2 and TRBJ2-7; 7 nucleotides line up with TRBD1. Germline assignment: CDR1 SGHAT and CDR2 FQNNGV. The CDR3 has 11 residues. J lost 12 bases, V lost 6 bases, and 8 bases had no gene match. DNA for the CDR3: TGTGCCAGCAGTCTCCAGGGGGAAAGGTACTTC. Translation: CASSLQGERYF.

The chain carries TRBV18 and TRBJ2-7; the match to TRBD1 covers 10 bases. The V gene end was trimmed by 3 bases and the J gene end by 5 bases; junction bases not matched to a gene: 4. From germline, CDR1 is KGHSH and CDR2 LQKENI. This CDR3 has 14 amino acids. CDR3 residues: CASSPIGTGDEQYF. The CDR3 coding sequence is TGTGCCAGCTCACCTATAGGGACAGGGGACGAGCAGTACTTC.

The genes are TRBV4-3 and TRBJ1-1; D gene ambiguous. The V end lost 0 bases, the J end lost 4 bases, and 15 bases lay between the germline ends. This CDR3 has 16 residues. The germline gives CDR1 LGHNA, CDR2 YSLEER. The DNA of the CDR3 is TGCGCCAGCAGCCAAGATGAATTTGGGGAGAGCACTGAAGCTTTCTTT. Residues: CASSQDEFGESTEAFF.